This entry lists 12 T cell receptor beta chains sequenced from one sample in a study of control samples from healthy donors and cancer patients. Assay used: immunoSEQ multiplex PCR; TCRdb lists only in-frame clones, some missing. The sample yields around 22,000 clones, roughly 85% seen once. The source material was PBMCs. The receptors were gathered from a man in his sixties with head and neck cancer.

This clone was picked up one time. This chain joins TRBV19 and TRBJ1-5; a weak D match, TRBD1 (6 bases). Between the trimmed V and J ends, which lost 7 bases and 7 bases, there was a span of 17 bases. The length of the CDR3 is 14 residues. Germline loops: CDR1 LNHDA, CDR2 SQIVND (reference sequence). This chain's CDR3 is CASMIGGAKQPQHF. The CDR3 DNA reads TGTGCCAGTATGATTGGGGGGGCAAAACAGCCCCAGCATTTT. Drawing the rest from reference TRBV19 and TRBJ1-5, the complete variable domain is DGGITQSPKYLFRKEGQNVTLSCEQNLNHDAMYWYRQDPGQGLRLIYYSQIVNDFQKGDIAEGYSVSREKKESFPLTVTSAQKNPTAFYLCASMIGGAKQPQHFGDGTRLSIL.

This clone was detected a few times. The chain couples TRBV4-1 to TRBJ2-5; 9 bases align to TRBD2. CDR3 length: 19 residues. V lost 4 bases and J lost 5; bases outside the gene matches: 20. Germline V gene sequence: CDR1 MGHRA, CDR2 YSYEKL. CDR3: CASSPFGEYSGRSGETQYF. The CDR3 nucleotides are TGCGCCAGCAGCCCGTTCGGGGAGTACAGCGGGAGGTCGGGGGAGACCCAGTACTTC.

V usage is TRBV5-1 and J usage is TRBJ1-2, with D uncertain. Trimming stripped 0 bases from V and 6 bases from J, with 6 bases between. This CDR3 contains 12 residues. Germline V gene lookup returns CDR1 SGHRS and CDR2 YFSETQ. The DNA for the CDR3 is TGCGCCAGCAGCTTGGTCAGCGATGGCTACACCTTC. Protein: CASSLVSDGYTF.

As to this clone: Within the sample, other DNA sequences also encode this same CDR3. The chain uses TRBV6-5 and TRBJ2-2, with 8 positions matching TRBD2. CDR1 and CDR2 (germline): MNHEY, SVGAGI. J gave up 7 bases and V 7 bases, and 11 bases lay outside the gene matches. CDR3 size: 15 residues. DNA for the CDR3: TGTGCCAGCAAGCGGGGGACCGGGGGGGGCGGGGAGCTGTTTTTT. Translating gives CASKRGTGGGGELFF.

The chain recombines TRBV5-6 with TRBJ1-5; D is perhaps TRBD1 (5 bases). The CDR3 contains 16 residues. Trimming left V 1 base short and J 7 bases short, with 18 bases between. Germline V gene lookup returns CDR1 SGHDT and CDR2 YYEEEE. The CDR3 DNA reads as TGTGCCAGCAGCTTGATGGGGGTGGGTCAATCACAGCCCCAGCATTTT. This translates into CASSLMGVGQSQPQHF. The full variable domain, with the rest looked up from reference TRBV5-6 and TRBJ1-5, is DAGVTQSPTHLIKTRGQQVTLRCSPKSGHDTVSWYQQALGQGPQFIFQYYEEEERQRGNFPDRFSGHQFPNYSSELNVNALLLGDSALYLCASSLMGVGQSQPQHFGDGTRLSIL.

As regards this clone: The junction does not match germline at one end; this may be a read error. J is TRBJ1-1 and V is TRBV27, with TRBD1 as a possible D gene (5 bases). The CDR3 extends over 16 amino acids. CDR1 MNHEY and CDR2 SMNVEV come from the germline V gene (reference sequence). The CDR3 is CASRLLSGLGYTEAFF. CDR3 sequence (DNA): TGTGCCAGCAGATTATTATCGGGGCTTGGGTACACTGAAGCTTTCTTT.

The chain's CDR3 is CASSQGAGRIYNEQFF. As DNA, the CDR3 is TGTGCCAGCAGCCAAGGTGCCGGGAGGATCTACAATGAGCAGTTCTTC. The gene calls are TRBV14 and TRBJ2-1; 7 nucleotides agree with TRBD2. The CDR3 sequence is 16 residues long. In germline, CDR1 is SGHDN, CDR2 FVKESK. The junction had 6 bases not matched to a gene; V was cut back by 1 base and J by 3 bases.

The sample holds one count of this clone. The chain links TRBV21-1 to TRBJ1-5; the table assigns TRBD1, which was not confirmed against the DNA. TRBV21-1 is given as a pseudogene. The length of the CDR3 is 15 residues. The CDR3 loop reads CASFIQPLGNQPQHF. In nucleotides, the CDR3 is TGTGCCAGCTTTATACAGCCCCTCGGCAATCAGCCCCAGCATTTT.

The genes are TRBV30 and TRBJ2-3, with D possibly TRBD1 on 6 matching bases. Germline V gene lookup returns CDR1 GTSNPN and CDR2 SVGIG (reference sequence). With 2 bases removed from V and 6 bases from J, the gap between germline ends came to 12 bases. The CDR3 has 13 amino acids. The CDR3 sequence: CAWSQAGADTQYF. Written as DNA, the CDR3 is TGTGCCTGGAGTCAAGCAGGGGCGGATACGCAGTATTTT.

The rearrangement uses TRBV7-6 and TRBJ1-5, with 7 bases that match TRBD1. V lost 3 bases, J lost 5 bases, and 7 bases stayed unmatched. This CDR3 region has 15 residues. CDR1 is SGHVS and CDR2 is FNYEAQ in the germline V gene. The CDR3 DNA is TGTGCCAGCAGCTTTGACAGGGCGTATCATCAGCCCCAGCATTTT. Protein sequence: CASSFDRAYHQPQHF.

The chain employs TRBV7-9 and TRBJ2-3, with D possibly being TRBD2 (6 bases). V lost 5 bases to trimming and J lost 0 bases, with 18 bases between them. CDR1 SEHNR and CDR2 FQNEAQ come from the germline V gene (reference sequence). The CDR3 is 17 residues long. CDR3 loop: CASSPTPWGTSTDTQYF. The CDR3 DNA reads TGTGCCAGCAGCCCGACGCCCTGGGGGACTAGCACAGATACGCAGTATTTT. Variable domain in full (rest from reference TRBV7-9 and TRBJ2-3): DTGVSQNPRHKITKRGQNVTFRCDPISEHNRLYWYRQTLGQGPEFLTYFQNEAQLEKSRLLSDRFSAERPKGSFSTLEIQRTEQGDSAMYLCASSPTPWGTSTDTQYFGPGTRLTVL.

In this sample, this clone is medium-sized. The chain employs TRBV5-1 and TRBJ1-2; maybe TRBD1 (5 bases). CDR3 size: 13 residues. V was pared by 0 bases and J by 7 bases, with 10 bases between. Germline CDR1 is SGHRS and CDR2 is YFSETQ. CDR3 DNA sequence: TGCGCCAGCAGCTTGGATGGGGCTAGTGGCTACACCTTC. It encodes CASSLDGASGYTF.